A single sample is the source of the 15 T cell receptor beta chains below, sequenced in a study of beta chain features in type 1 diabetes. Which antigens these TCRs recognize remains unknown. Expressed TCRB transcripts were sequenced because the isolated RNA had all been reverse transcribed beforehand. Profiling relied on immunoSEQ multiplex PCR, and the TCRdb table lists in-frame clones only, not all of them. There are roughly 100,000 clones in the sample; 25% to 35% occur only once, and roughly 0.5% lies in the top ten. Study-level points and caveats: TCRB CDR3s from Type 1 diabetes patients were moderately but significantly shorter in all four CD4+ subsets.

The sequenced sample was central memory CD4+ T cells from blood. The source is a woman aged 18-30 years with type 1 diabetes.

V is TRBV6-1 and J is TRBJ2-1; 7 bases match TRBD1. The CDR3 runs 14 residues. Germline loops: CDR1 MNHNS, CDR2 SASEGT. With V trimmed by 11 bases and J by 6 bases, 13 bases remained unmatched. The CDR3 here is CACRTGQISNEQFF. For the CDR3, the DNA is TGTGCCTGCCGGACAGGACAAATTAGCAATGAGCAGTTCTTC.

The rearrangement uses TRBV18 and TRBJ2-2; the match to TRBD1 covers 8 bases. The CDR3 contains 17 residues. V was pared by 6 bases and J by 0 bases, with 9 bases of the junction left unmatched. Germline CDR1 KGHSH, CDR2 LQKENI. The CDR3 sequence: CASSPDRVGTNTGELFF. The CDR3 nucleotides are TGTGCCAGCTCTCCGGACAGGGTGGGGACGAACACCGGGGAGCTGTTTTTT. The full variable domain, rest sourced from reference TRBV18 and TRBJ2-2, is NAGVMQNPRHLVRRRGQEARLRCSPMKGHSHVYWYRQLPEEGLKFMVYLQKENIIDESGMPKERFSAEFPKEGPSILRIQQVVRGDSAAYFCASSPDRVGTNTGELFFGEGSRLTVL.

The V gene is TRBV5-1, the J gene TRBJ2-5; 11 bases agree with TRBD2. The germline CDR1 and CDR2 sequences are SGHRS and YFSETQ. CDR3 length equals 15 residues. V shed 1 base, J shed 5 bases, and the junction held 4 bases outside the gene matches. The CDR3 sequence: CASSLMTSGTETQYF. CDR3 DNA: TGCGCCAGCAGCTTGATGACTAGCGGGACGGAGACCCAGTACTTC.

J is TRBJ2-7 and V is TRBV6-6, with D perhaps matching TRBD1 (6 bases). Germline V CDR1 and CDR2: MNHNY, SVGAGI (reference sequence). The CDR3 contains 13 residues. V was cut by 3 bases and J by 1 base, with 7 bases left in between. The chain's CDR3 is CASSYRGSYEQYV. CDR3 nucleotide sequence: TGTGCCAGCAGTTATAGGGGGTCCTACGAGCAGTACGTC.

For this clone: Germline is not matched at one junction end, which may reflect a read error. The genes are TRBV2 and TRBJ1-5; D remains ambiguous. There are 13 residues in the CDR3. The V gene's germline CDR1 is SNHLY and CDR2 FYNNEI. CDR3 loop: CASASDRDQSQHF. DNA for the CDR3: TGTGCCAGCGCCAGCGACCGCGATCAGTCCCAGCATTTT.

This sequence joins TRBV11-2 and TRBJ2-7; 10 bases line up with TRBD1. CDR3 length equals 13 residues. Per the germline V gene, CDR1 is SGHAT and CDR2 is FQNNGV. Trimming removed 5 bases from V and 6 bases from J; junction bases left unmatched: 4. The CDR3 loop is CASSAGQGLEQYF. In nucleotides, the CDR3 is TGTGCCAGCAGCGCGGGACAGGGGCTCGAGCAGTACTTC.

This clone was counted between two and nine times. This chain links TRBV2 with TRBJ2-3; 8 nucleotides align to TRBD2. V lost 6 bases to trimming and J lost 1 base; unmatched junction nucleotides: 6. Germline V CDR1 and CDR2: SNHLY, FYNNEI. CDR3 length equals 15 residues. CDR3 amino acids: CASRSREGGTDTQYF. In DNA, the CDR3 is TGTGCCAGCAGGAGCCGGGAGGGGGGCACAGATACGCAGTATTTT.

This clone has only a few counts. The chain joins TRBV5-1 to TRBJ2-7; D remains ambiguous. The CDR3 contains 14 residues. From germline, CDR1 is SGHRS and CDR2 YFSETQ. Trimming took off 0 bases at V and 2 bases at J, with 9 bases between the two ends. The chain's CDR3 is CASSLVPTAYEQYV. The CDR3 DNA follows: TGCGCCAGCAGCTTGGTCCCAACAGCCTACGAGCAGTACGTC.

The CDR3 DNA reads as TGCAGCGTTTTAAGTCAGGGCACAGATACGCAGTATTTT. It codes for CSVLSQGTDTQYF. J is TRBJ2-3 and V is TRBV29-1; no clear D gene. This CDR3 comprises 13 residues. Trimming pared 5 bases from V and 1 base from J, leaving 10 bases between. The germline V gene has CDR1 SQVTM and CDR2 ANQGSEA.

The CDR3 sequence: CASSLDSSPTDTQYF. As DNA, the CDR3 is TGTGCCAGCAGCTTGGATTCTAGCCCCACAGATACGCAGTATTTT. V is TRBV5-4 and J is TRBJ2-3; weak D call: TRBD2 (5 bases). V was trimmed by 0 bases and J by 2 bases, leaving 10 bases between them. The CDR3 covers 15 residues. Germline V gene lookup returns CDR1 SGHNT and CDR2 YYREEE (reference sequence).

This clone was seen a handful of times. This chain connects TRBV2 to TRBJ1-3; unclear D gene. CDR3 length equals 14 residues. Looked up from germline, CDR1 is SNHLY and CDR2 is FYNNEI. Deletions cut 2 bases from V and 0 bases from J, with 5 bases between. In DNA form, the CDR3 reads TGTGCCAGCAGTGAACGACTCTCTGGAAACACCATATATTTT. Protein product: CASSERLSGNTIYF.

This clone has more than one count but fewer than ten. The rearrangement links TRBV30 to TRBJ1-5; D unresolved. CDR3 length: 14 residues. Germline V lookup: CDR1 GTSNPN, CDR2 SVGIG (reference sequence). V lost 3 bases to trimming and J lost 2 bases, with 11 bases between them. CDR3 sequence reads: CAWSGGFGNQPQHF. The CDR3 nucleotides are TGTGCCTGGAGCGGAGGGTTTGGCAATCAGCCCCAGCATTTT.

There are a few counts of this clone. The J gene is TRBJ2-7, the V gene TRBV18; 12 nucleotides match TRBD2. CDR3 length equals 15 residues. V shed 5 bases, J shed 4 bases, and the junction held 6 bases outside the gene matches. The germline V gene encodes CDR1 KGHSH and CDR2 LQKENI. Here the CDR3 reads CASSKPGTSGYEQYF. In DNA, the CDR3 is TGTGCCAGCTCAAAACCCGGGACTAGCGGGTACGAGCAGTACTTC.

The chain couples TRBV19 to TRBJ2-2; D is uncertain. The CDR3 has 13 amino acids. Germline CDR1 and CDR2: LNHDA and SQIVND (reference sequence). Trimming shortened V by 0 bases and J by 6 bases, and 5 bases separated the two germline ends. The CDR3 is CASSIDRSGELFF. The CDR3 nucleotides are TGTGCCAGTAGTATAGATCGGTCCGGGGAGCTGTTTTTT.

This clone turned up a few times. The rearrangement joins TRBV7-2 to TRBJ2-1, with 10 nucleotides matching TRBD2. Germline V lookup: CDR1 SGHTA, CDR2 FQGNSA. The CDR3 sequence is 14 residues long. Unmatched junction bases numbered 8, after V lost 5 bases and J lost 10 bases. DNA for the CDR3: TGTGCCAGCAGCACCGGGACTAGCGCCTCCGAGCAGTTCTTC. It codes for CASSTGTSASEQFF.